Listed below are T cell receptor beta chains from one sample, sequenced in a study of blood T cell repertoires in COVID-19. Using immunoSEQ multiplex PCR, the repertoire was profiled, and TCRdb retains in-frame clones only, with some absent. The sample contains under 250,000 clones, almost 85% of which appear only once. The sample consisted of peripheral blood. The receptors stem from a man aged 45 to 65 with acute or convalescent COVID-19. The CDR3 runs from the conserved cysteine through the conserved F or W. The order of the fields is CDR3 length, clone size, D gene, V gene, J gene, CDR3 protein, CDR3 DNA. The D gene is left open where the match is weak. Not every row has a clone size; where given, it reads once, few, many or a size class.

11	.	.	TRBV18	TRBJ1-2	CASSPKTEYTF	TGTGCCAGCTCCCCTAAGACAGAATACACCTTC
14	.	.	TRBV7-3	TRBJ2-2	CASSLATSTGELFF	TGTGCCAGCAGCTTAGCGACAAGCACCGGGGAGCTGTTTTTT
13	once	.	TRBV19	TRBJ1-1	CASSPGMNTEAFF	TGTGCCAGTAGTCCAGGTATGAACACTGAAGCTTTCTTT
12	.	.	TRBV30	TRBJ1-2	CALLGGNYGYTF	TGTGCCCTATTAGGCGGGAACTATGGCTACACCTTC
17	few	TRBD2	TRBV19	TRBJ2-7	CASSIEATSGVSYEQYF	TGTGCCAGTAGTATAGAGGCGACTAGCGGAGTCTCCTACGAGCAGTACTTC
12	.	TRBD1	TRBV7-6	TRBJ1-1	CASSDRGREAFF	TGTGCCAGCAGCGACAGGGGGCGCGAAGCTTTCTTT
15	.	TRBD1	TRBV5-1	TRBJ1-1	CASSPRQGPNTEAFF	TGCGCCAGCAGCCCCCGACAGGGCCCGAACACTGAAGCTTTCTTT
13	few	.	TRBV30	TRBJ2-5	CAWSTDSQETQYF	TGTGCCTGGAGTACGGACTCCCAAGAGACCCAGTACTTC
13	.	.	TRBV29-1	TRBJ1-2	CSVEDREDYGYTF	TGCAGCGTTGAAGATAGGGAGGACTATGGCTACACCTTC
19	.	.	TRBV30	TRBJ1-1	CAWSVPSVTYMLENTEAFF	TGTGCCTGGAGTGTACCCAGTGTCACATACATGCTAGAGAACACTGAAGCTTTCTTT
15	.	.	TRBV4-1	TRBJ2-7	CASSQDGATTYEQYF	TGCGCCAGCAGCCAAGATGGGGCTACTACCTACGAGCAGTACTTC
19	once	TRBD1	TRBV27	TRBJ1-4	CASSLSFGGQGVTNEKLFF	TGTGCCAGCAGTTTATCGTTTGGGGGACAGGGGGTTACTAATGAAAAACTGTTTTTT
13	.	.	TRBV9	TRBJ1-2	CASSARGYYGYTF	TGTGCCAGCAGCGCCCGAGGTTACTATGGCTACACCTTC
15	.	.	TRBV28	TRBJ1-4	CASQLGGRTNEKLFF	TGTGCCAGCCAGTTGGGGGGAAGGACTAATGAAAAACTGTTTTTT
15	.	TRBD1	TRBV7-2	TRBJ1-3	CASSRSWDSRNTIYF	TGTGCCAGCAGCCGGAGCTGGGACAGTCGAAACACCATATATTTT
17	.	TRBD2	TRBV4-2	TRBJ2-7	CASSQARLRAGDNEQYF	TGTGCCAGCAGCCAAGCCCGACTACGAGCGGGGGACAACGAGCAGTACTTC
14	.	.	TRBV7-3	TRBJ2-3	CASSPRLPTDTQYF	TGTGCCAGCAGTCCTAGACTACCCACAGATACGCAGTATTTT
15	.	TRBD2	TRBV27	TRBJ2-7	CASSFLSSGSYEQYF	TGTGCCAGCAGTTTCTTGTCTAGCGGCTCCTACGAGCAGTACTTC
16	few	.	TRBV3-1/TRBV3-2	TRBJ2-7	CASSPPVITGRNEQYF	TGTGCCAGCAGCCCACCCGTAATAACAGGGAGAAACGAGCAGTACTTC
15	.	.	TRBV9	TRBJ2-2	CASSSRWESGGELFF	TGTGCCAGCAGCTCCAGGTGGGAGTCTGGCGGGGAGCTGTTTTTT
16	once	TRBD1	TRBV10-3	TRBJ2-7	CAISESNPDRLTEQYF	TGTGCCATCAGTGAGTCGAATCCGGACAGGCTAACCGAGCAGTACTTC
12	.	.	TRBV7-8	TRBJ2-3	CASSPFTDTQYF	TGTGCCAGCAGCCCTTTTACAGATACGCAGTATTTT
13	.	TRBD1	TRBV12-5	TRBJ2-7	CASGLRTGHEQYF	TGTGCTAGTGGTTTGAGGACAGGGCACGAGCAGTACTTC
12	.	.	TRBV29-1	TRBJ1-3	CSVQSFRNTIYF	TGCAGCGTACAGTCTTTCCGAAACACCATATATTTT